This T cell receptor (beta chain) derives from a study of blood T cell repertoires in COVID-19. Study details: Samples representing acute and convalescent COVID-19 were sourced from the United States, Italy and Spain. Sample material is recorded as cDNA or gDNA derived from T cells, B-cell-depleted T cells, or PBMCs.

In the authors' methods: Amplifying reference gene primers gave estimates of nucleated cell counts. TCRdb's table, derived via immunoSEQ multiplex PCR, lists solely in-frame clones and lacks some. V and J calls and clone size are those listed in that table; D and trimming were worked out from the DNA. This sample has 60,000 to 80,000 clones, with around 89% found just once. Germline V lookup: CDR1 SGHRS, CDR2 YFSETQ. V lost 5 bases and J lost 1; bases outside the gene matches: 9. The CDR3 has 17 residues. What was sequenced was peripheral blood. The TCR originated in a man aged 55-75 years with acute or convalescent COVID-19. J is TRBJ1-2 and V is TRBV5-1, with TRBD1 identical over 12 bases. The CDR3, as DNA: TGCGCCAGCAGTTCAGACCGGGACAGGGGGCGTAACTATGGCTACACCTTC. Its protein product is CASSSDRDRGRNYGYTF.